The following is a TCR beta chain sequence with its context. These data are taken from a study of T cell responses to AZD1222 COVID-19 vaccine. Produced via immunoSEQ multiplex PCR; TCRdb's table is partial and in-frame only. The table has about 180,000 clones, 85% to 90% seen once; the top ten hold about 9.9%. Trimming removed 3 bases from V and 3 bases from J, with 16 bases in between. Germline V gene data show CDR1 as SGHRS and CDR2 as YFSETQ. The CDR3 spans 15 residues. The chain employs TRBV5-1 and TRBJ2-7; the D is unclear. Source: peripheral blood, taken 28 days after the second AZD1222 dose. This TCR came from an adult who received the AZD1222 COVID-19 vaccine. CDR3 nucleotide sequence: TGCGCCAGCAGCTCAGAACAGACCCTGGGCTACGAGCAGTACTTC. Translating gives CASSSEQTLGYEQYF.